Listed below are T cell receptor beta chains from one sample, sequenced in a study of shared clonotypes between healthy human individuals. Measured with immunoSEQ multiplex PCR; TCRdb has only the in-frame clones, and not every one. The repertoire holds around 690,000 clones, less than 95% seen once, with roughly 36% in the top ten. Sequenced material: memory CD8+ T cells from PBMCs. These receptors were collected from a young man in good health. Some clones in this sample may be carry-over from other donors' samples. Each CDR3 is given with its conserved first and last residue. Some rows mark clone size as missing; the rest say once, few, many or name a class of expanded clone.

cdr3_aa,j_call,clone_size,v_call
CASRDLALLGYEQYF,TRBJ2-7,once,TRBV6-1
CASSPGADTQYF,TRBJ2-3,NA,TRBV27
CASSAGTAYEQYF,TRBJ2-7,NA,TRBV25-1
CASSLLLSGYNEQFF,TRBJ2-1,NA,TRBV7-3
CASSYSAGGIYEQYF,TRBJ2-7,NA,TRBV6-5
CASSPGQGADPVRGYTF,TRBJ1-2,NA,TRBV18
CASSLARQGYEQYF,TRBJ2-7,NA,TRBV11-2
CASSKSPGAQPQHF,TRBJ1-5,NA,TRBV5-6
CASSLGGAAEAFF,TRBJ1-1,few,TRBV7-9
CASSLAAGFQETQYF,TRBJ2-5,NA,TRBV6-5
CASSLTGGVIYNEQFF,TRBJ2-1,NA,TRBV27
CASSLTGRNQPQHF,TRBJ1-5,NA,TRBV27
CASNRIQGREETQYF,TRBJ2-5,NA,TRBV5-6
CASSSGTGFLGAFF,TRBJ1-1,NA,TRBV7-9
CATLAGPPDTQYF,TRBJ2-3,NA,TRBV6-5
CASSTGLTYEQYF,TRBJ2-7,NA,TRBV5-6
CASSFLPGQGATDTQYF,TRBJ2-3,NA,TRBV7-9
CASTGSGERSYTF,TRBJ1-2,NA,TRBV27
CASSQLAGALGADTQYF,TRBJ2-3,NA,TRBV4-1
CASSGLAGRYEQYF,TRBJ2-7,NA,TRBV27
CASSYNWGETDTQYF,TRBJ2-3,NA,TRBV6-5
CASTIPGQGVATNEKLFF,TRBJ1-4,NA,TRBV2
CASNGEEIYGYTF,TRBJ1-2,NA,TRBV6-6
CASSARTDTQYF,TRBJ2-3,NA,TRBV28
CASSDPNTEAFF,TRBJ1-1,NA,TRBV2
CASSPGSGRSHEQYF,TRBJ2-7,NA,TRBV2
CASRITEVYEQYF,TRBJ2-7,NA,TRBV6-5
CASSDRSRPEQFF,TRBJ2-1,NA,TRBV9
CASSPPSETQYF,TRBJ2-5,NA,TRBV27
CASSYTRTGGRDIQYF,TRBJ2-4,NA,TRBV6-6
CASSLSGIISGNTIYF,TRBJ1-3,NA,TRBV28
CASTAGSASTEAFF,TRBJ1-1,few,TRBV19